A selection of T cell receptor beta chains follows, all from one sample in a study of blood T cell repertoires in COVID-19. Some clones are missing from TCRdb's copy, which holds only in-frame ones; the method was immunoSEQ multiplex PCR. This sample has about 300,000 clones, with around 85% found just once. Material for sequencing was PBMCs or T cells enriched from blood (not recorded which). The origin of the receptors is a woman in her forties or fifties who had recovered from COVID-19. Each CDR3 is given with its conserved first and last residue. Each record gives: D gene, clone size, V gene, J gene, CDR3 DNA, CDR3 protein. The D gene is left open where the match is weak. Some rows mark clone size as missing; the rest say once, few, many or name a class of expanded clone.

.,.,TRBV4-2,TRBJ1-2,TGTGCCAGCAGCCATTACACGGGAGTGGACTATGGCTACACCTTC,CASSHYTGVDYGYTF
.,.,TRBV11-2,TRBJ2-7,TGTGCCAGCAGCTTAGTGGCGCAGGGAACCTACGAGCAGTACTTC,CASSLVAQGTYEQYF
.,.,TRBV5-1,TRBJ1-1,TGCGCCAGCAGCTCTTACAGGGCGAGTGAAGCTTTCTTT,CASSSYRASEAFF
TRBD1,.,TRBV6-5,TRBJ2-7,TGTGCCAGCAGTTACTCGAGGTGGGACAGGGGGTTCGAGCAGTACTTC,CASSYSRWDRGFEQYF
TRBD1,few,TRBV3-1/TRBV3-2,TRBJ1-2,TGTGCCAGCAGCCCGAAACCGGGACAGGGGAACTATGGCTACACCTTC,CASSPKPGQGNYGYTF
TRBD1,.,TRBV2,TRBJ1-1,TGTGCCAGCAAGCATCCGGGACAGGGGGGGAACACTGAAGCTTTCTTT,CASKHPGQGGNTEAFF
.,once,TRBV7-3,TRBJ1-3,TGTGCCAGCAGCTTACCACACAGGGTTAGGTTTGGAAACACCATATATTTT,CASSLPHRVRFGNTIYF
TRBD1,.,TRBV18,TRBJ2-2,TGTGCCAGCACTCGGGACAGCCTAACCGGGGAGCTGTTTTTT,CASTRDSLTGELFF
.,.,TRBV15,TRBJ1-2,TGTGCCACCAGCAGGGAAAAGGGATGGACAGTCTATGGCTACACCTTC,CATSREKGWTVYGYTF
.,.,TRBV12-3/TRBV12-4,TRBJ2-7,TGTGCCAGCAGCTCGGCAGGGGTTGAGCAGTACTTC,CASSSAGVEQYF
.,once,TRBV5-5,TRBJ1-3,TGTGCCAGCAGCCAACAGTGGAGACAGGACTCTGGAAACACCATATATTTT,CASSQQWRQDSGNTIYF
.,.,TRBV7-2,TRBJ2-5,TGTGCCAGCAGCTTAAATGGGGGCGGGAGAAAAGAGACCCAGTACTTC,CASSLNGGGRKETQYF
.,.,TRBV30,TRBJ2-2,TGTGCCTGGACAGGGTCTGGCACCGGGGAGCTGTTTTTT,CAWTGSGTGELFF
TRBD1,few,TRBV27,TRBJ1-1,TGTGCCAGTCTACCTGACAGGGGGGTGGTTAAGGACACTGAAGCTTTCTTT,CASLPDRGVVKDTEAFF
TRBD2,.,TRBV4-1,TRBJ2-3,TGCGCCAGCAGCCAATCCGGGACTAGCGGATTCACAGATACGCAGTATTTT,CASSQSGTSGFTDTQYF
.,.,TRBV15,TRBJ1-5,TGTGCCACCAGCAGAGATTTAGGCAATCAGCCCCAGCATTTT,CATSRDLGNQPQHF
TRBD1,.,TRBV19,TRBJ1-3,TGTGCCACCTGGGACAGGGCGAACTCTGGAAACACCATATATTTT,CATWDRANSGNTIYF
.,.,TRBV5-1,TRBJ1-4,TGCGCCAGCAGCTTGGGGGGCTCTAATGAAAAACTGTTTTTT,CASSLGGSNEKLFF
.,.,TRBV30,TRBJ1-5,TGTGCCTGGAGTGGGCCCACTAGCAATCAGCCCCAGCATTTT,CAWSGPTSNQPQHF
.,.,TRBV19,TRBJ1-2,TGTGCCAGCACCCTCCAGGTGCGGGGTAACTATGGCTACACCTTC,CASTLQVRGNYGYTF
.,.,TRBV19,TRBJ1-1,TGTGCCAGTATAGGTCAGGGTAAAACTGAAGCTTTCTTT,CASIGQGKTEAFF
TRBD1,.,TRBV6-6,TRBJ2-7,TGTGCCAGCAGTTCCCTGGACAGGGCGCCCTACGAGCAGTACTTC,CASSSLDRAPYEQYF
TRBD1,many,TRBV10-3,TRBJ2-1,TGTGCCATCAGGCTAGGGACAGGGGAGATGGATGAGCAGTTCTTC,CAIRLGTGEMDEQFF
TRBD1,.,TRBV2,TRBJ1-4,TGTGCCAGCAGAGAGGGACAGGGAACTAATGAAAAACTGTTTTTT,CASREGQGTNEKLFF
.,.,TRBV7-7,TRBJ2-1,TGTGCCAGCAGCTTAGCGGAGGGGCCAAGCTCCTACAATGAGCAGTTCTTC,CASSLAEGPSSYNEQFF
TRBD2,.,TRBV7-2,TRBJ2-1,TGTGCCAGCAGCCATCCTCGGGCGGGGGGATACAATGAGCAGTTCTTC,CASSHPRAGGYNEQFF
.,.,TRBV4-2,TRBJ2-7,TGTGCCAGCAGCCAAGGTTCGAGTGGCTACGAGCAGTACTTC,CASSQGSSGYEQYF
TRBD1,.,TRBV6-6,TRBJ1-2,TGTGCCAGCAGCCAGACGGGACAGAGCTATGGCTACACCTTC,CASSQTGQSYGYTF
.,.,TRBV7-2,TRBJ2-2,TGTGCCAGCAGCAGAGGGGGGGCCAACACCGGGGAGCTGTTTTTT,CASSRGGANTGELFF
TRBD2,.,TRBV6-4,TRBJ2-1,TGTGCCAGCAGTGACCTGCCTAGCGGGCTTGGGTCCTACAATGAGCAGTTCTTC,CASSDLPSGLGSYNEQFF
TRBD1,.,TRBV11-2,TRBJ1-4,TGTGCCAGCAGCTTAGTCAAGGGGGCAAATGAAAAACTGTTTTTT,CASSLVKGANEKLFF
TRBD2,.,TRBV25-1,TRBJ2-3,TGTGCCAGCAGTTCGACTAGCGCAACAAGCACAGATACGCAGTATTTT,CASSSTSATSTDTQYF
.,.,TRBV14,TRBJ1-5,TGTGCCAGCAGCCAAGGTTTAAATCAGCCCCAGCATTTT,CASSQGLNQPQHF
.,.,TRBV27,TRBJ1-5,TGTGCCAGCAGTCCAAGGACATATGGCAATCAGCCCCAGCATTTT,CASSPRTYGNQPQHF
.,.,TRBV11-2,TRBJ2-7,TGTGCCAGCAGCTGGATTAGCGGTCCGCCCTACGAGCAGTACTTC,CASSWISGPPYEQYF
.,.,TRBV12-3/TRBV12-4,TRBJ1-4,TGTGCCAGCAGTTTAAACAGAAGGGAAAAACTGTTTTTT,CASSLNRREKLFF
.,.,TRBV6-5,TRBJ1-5,TGTGCCAGCAGTTACAGGGGAACCGGGCAGCCCCAGCATTTT,CASSYRGTGQPQHF
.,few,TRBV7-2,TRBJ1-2,TGTGCCAGCAGGACAGCTACCAACTATGGCTACACCTTC,CASRTATNYGYTF
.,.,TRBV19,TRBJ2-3,TGTGCCAGTAGTAGAGCCCCCACAGATACGCAGTATTTT,CASSRAPTDTQYF
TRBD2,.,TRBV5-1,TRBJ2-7,TGCGCCAGCAGCTCTCTAGCGGGAGGGACCTACGAGCAGTACTTC,CASSSLAGGTYEQYF
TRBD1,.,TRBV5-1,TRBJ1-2,TGCGCCAGCAGCTTCCCGGGACAGCACTATGGCTACACCTTC,CASSFPGQHYGYTF
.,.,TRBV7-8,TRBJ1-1,TGTGCCAGCAGCTTAGAACGGGGACGGGGGGATGTCGGCACTGAAGCTTTCTTT,CASSLERGRGDVGTEAFF
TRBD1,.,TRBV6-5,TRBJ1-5,TGTGCCAGCAGTAAAACAGGGGGAGATGATCAGCCCCAGCATTTT,CASSKTGGDDQPQHF
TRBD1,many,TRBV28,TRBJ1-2,TGTGCCAGCAGTTTGGGACAGGGTAAGGGCTACACCTTC,CASSLGQGKGYTF
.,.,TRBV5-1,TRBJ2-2,TGCGCCAGCGGGCTCAAAACAAACGGGGAGCTGTTTTTT,CASGLKTNGELFF
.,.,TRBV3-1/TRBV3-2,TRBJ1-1,TGTGCCAGCAGCCAAGATCTAACCCTGAACACTGAAGCTTTCTTT,CASSQDLTLNTEAFF
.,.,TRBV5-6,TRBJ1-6,TGTGCCAGCAGCTTGCAGGGTTTGTCCTATAATTCACCCCTCCACTTT,CASSLQGLSYNSPLHF
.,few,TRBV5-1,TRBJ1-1,TGCGCCAGCAGCTTGGGGACTCGACAGGAGACTGAAGCTTTCTTT,CASSLGTRQETEAFF
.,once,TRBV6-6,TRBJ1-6,TGTGCCAGTAATTCGGGACTCAATTCACCCCTCCACTTT,CASNSGLNSPLHF
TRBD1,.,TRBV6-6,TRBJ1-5,TGTGCCAGCAGGTCACAGGGGTCGGACAATCAGCCCCAGCATTTT,CASRSQGSDNQPQHF
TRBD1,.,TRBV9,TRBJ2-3,TGTGCCAGCAGCGCGACCGGGACAGGGGGCATTAGGGGCACAGATACGCAGTATTTT,CASSATGTGGIRGTDTQYF